One and the same sample provided the 20 T cell receptor beta chains below, sequenced in a study of control samples from healthy donors and cancer patients (dated by TCRdb to 2018 to 2020). Libraries were made using the immunoSEQ multiplex PCR assay. Sourced from immuneACCESS, this table was stored by TCRdb with only in-frame sequences that have V and J called. A share of the clones is absent; for the studies checked, an unresolved V gene accounts for under half, and the remainder has no known explanation. The sample table records about 120,000 clones; around 91% of these occur just once. Approximately 1.1% of the sample rests with the top ten. The sample was PBMCs. These receptors came from a woman aged 45-65 years with colorectal cancer.

This clone was detected only a few times. CDR3 DNA sequence: TGTGCCAGCAGTGAAAGTGTCCTCTACAATCAGCCCCAGCATTTT. This encodes CASSESVLYNQPQHF. The rearrangement uses TRBV6-1 and TRBJ1-5; D gene uncertain. V was pared by 2 bases and J by 3 bases, with 11 bases between. From germline, CDR1 is MNHNS and CDR2 SASEGT. The CDR3 is 15 residues long.

The rearrangement uses TRBV6-2 or TRBV6-3 and TRBJ1-1, with 7 nucleotides matching TRBD1. The junction had 7 bases not matched to a gene; V was cut back by 3 bases and J by 0 bases. Germline loops: CDR1 MNHEY, CDR2 SVGEGT. This CDR3 spans 16 amino acids. The DNA for the CDR3 is TGTGCCAGCAGTTATAACCCGGGACAGCTGAACACTGAAGCTTTCTTT. It translates to CASSYNPGQLNTEAFF.

Concerning this clone: The junction does not match germline at one end; this may be a read error. The chain couples TRBV7-7 to TRBJ2-3; D gene ambiguous. Germline V gives CDR1 SSHAT, CDR2 FNYEAQ (reference sequence). This CDR3 has 12 residues. The CDR3: CASSERTDTQYF. In DNA, the CDR3 is TGTGCTAGCAGCGAACGCACAGATACGCAGTATTTT.

A note on this clone: One end of the junction is discordant with germline, which a read error may explain. The rearrangement joins TRBV2 to TRBJ2-7, with 12 bases fitting TRBD2. CDR1 SNHLY and CDR2 FYNNEI come from the germline V gene. The CDR3 has 15 amino acids. The CDR3 DNA reads TGTGCCAGCAGGCCTAGCGGGAGGGCCTCCCACGAGCAGTACTTC. Residues: CASRPSGRASHEQYF.

The V call is TRBV5-1, the J call TRBJ2-1; D not certain. This CDR3 spans 14 amino acids. V was shortened by 4 bases and J by 9 bases, with 17 bases between the two germline ends. Germline V gene sequence: CDR1 SGHRS, CDR2 YFSETQ. Here the CDR3 reads CASSRVGADGEQFF. The CDR3, as DNA: TGCGCCAGCAGCCGAGTTGGCGCTGACGGTGAGCAGTTCTTC.

The V and J genes are TRBV7-7 and TRBJ1-1; D is uncertain. This CDR3 has 15 amino acids. Germline lookup yields CDR1 SSHAT and CDR2 FNYEAQ (reference sequence). The V and J ends lost 5 bases and 1 base respectively, with 14 bases between them. The CDR3 loop reads CASSPPGGSNTEAFF. The CDR3 coding sequence is TGTGCCAGCAGCCCCCCGGGAGGATCGAACACTGAAGCTTTCTTT.

The CDR3 coding sequence is TGTGCCAGCAGCCGGGACAGGTACTATGGCTACACCTTC. It is translated as CASSRDRYYGYTF. This chain joins TRBV12-3 or TRBV12-4 and TRBJ1-2, with 8 bases matching TRBD1. The CDR3 length is 13 residues. V lost 6 bases, J lost 3 bases, and 3 bases stayed unmatched.

This clone showed up just a few times. V usage is TRBV27 and J usage is TRBJ1-2, with D unresolved. Germline lookup yields CDR1 MNHEY and CDR2 SMNVEV (reference sequence). This CDR3 region has 14 residues. V was cut by 2 bases and J by 4 bases, with 11 bases left in between. Here the CDR3 DNA reads TGTGCCAGCAGTTTAGGACCGGCTGGCTATGGCTACACCTTC. Its protein is CASSLGPAGYGYTF.

CDR3 coding DNA: TGTGCCAGCAAGGTGACGAACACTGAAGCTTTCTTT. This sequence encodes CASKVTNTEAFF. This chain links TRBV28 with TRBJ1-1; D unclear. In germline, CDR1 is MDHEN, CDR2 SYDVKM. Trimming left V 7 bases short and J 1 base short, with 7 bases between. This CDR3 is built from 12 residues. Based on the CDR3 plus reference TRBV28 and TRBJ1-1, the full variable domain is DVKVTQSSRYLVKRTGEKVFLECVQDMDHENMFWYRQDPGLGLRLIYFSYDVKMKEKGDIPEGYSVSREKKERFSLILESASTNQTSMYLCASKVTNTEAFFGQGTRLTVV.

V and J are TRBV3-1 (or the pseudogene TRBV3-2) and TRBJ2-5, with a tentative D call TRBD2 (6 bases). Trimming removed 3 bases at V and 2 bases at J, with 19 bases between. Germline assignment: CDR1 LGHDT and CDR2 YNNKEL (reference sequence). The CDR3 totals 17 residues. The CDR3 DNA follows: TGTGCCAGCAGCCAGGGCGTTAGCGGCCCCGGGCAAGAGACCCAGTACTTC. Translated, it gives CASSQGVSGPGQETQYF.

The CDR3 loop reads CASSWGRGQLNTEAFF. Here the CDR3 DNA reads TGCGCCAGCAGCTGGGGCAGGGGGCAGCTGAACACTGAAGCTTTCTTT. The rearrangement uses TRBV5-1 and TRBJ1-1, with TRBD1 matching over 8 bases. Germline V gene lookup returns CDR1 SGHRS and CDR2 YFSETQ. With V trimmed by 3 bases and J by 0 bases, 7 bases remained unmatched. The CDR3 has 16 residues.

This clone was detected a few times. The V gene is TRBV6-5, the J gene TRBJ1-5; TRBD1 is a possible D gene (6 bases). The CDR3 covers 13 residues. The germline gives CDR1 MNHEY, CDR2 SVGAGI. With 5 bases removed from V and 4 bases from J, the gap between germline ends came to 9 bases. CDR3 residues: CASSPGVNQPQHF. For the CDR3, the DNA is TGTGCCAGCAGTCCAGGGGTAAATCAGCCCCAGCATTTT.

The V gene is TRBV5-1, the J gene TRBJ2-7; TRBD2 aligns across 8 bases. Trimming cost V 4 bases and J 4 bases; bases outside gene matches: 4. This CDR3 contains 13 residues. Germline V lookup: CDR1 SGHRS, CDR2 YFSETQ. CDR3 DNA: TGCGCCAGCAGCCCGGAGCGGGGGTACGAGCAGTACTTC. This codes for CASSPERGYEQYF.

The sample holds one count of this clone. The rearrangement joins TRBV5-5 to TRBJ2-3, with D unresolved. V lost 3 bases and J 2 bases, leaving 13 bases between the germline ends. Germline V gives CDR1 SGHKS, CDR2 YYEKEE (reference sequence). The CDR3 is 15 amino acids. The CDR3 loop is CASSSTARYTDTQYF. The DNA for the CDR3 is TGTGCCAGCAGCTCGACGGCTCGGTACACAGATACGCAGTATTTT.

V usage is TRBV10-3 and J usage is TRBJ2-1, with D unresolved. V lost 8 bases, J lost 8 bases, and 19 bases lay in between. CDR1 and CDR2 (germline): ENHRY, SYGVKD. CDR3 length: 14 residues. The CDR3 sequence is CAIQNPNSADEQFF. The CDR3, as DNA: TGTGCCATCCAAAACCCTAACTCTGCGGATGAGCAGTTCTTC.

This chain joins TRBV30 and TRBJ2-2; D is uncertain. Germline V gives CDR1 GTSNPN, CDR2 SVGIG (reference sequence). The CDR3 sequence is 13 residues long. Trimming took 1 base from V and 6 from J, leaving 9 bases between them. This chain's CDR3 is CAWSETRSGELFF. The CDR3, as DNA: TGTGCCTGGAGTGAGACCCGGTCCGGGGAGCTGTTTTTT.

The V call is TRBV7-8, the J call TRBJ2-7, with D tentatively TRBD1 or TRBD2 (6 bases each). The germline CDR1 and CDR2 sequences are SGHVS and FQNEAQ. The length of the CDR3 is 15 residues. Trimming cost V 0 bases and J 0 bases, with 9 bases left between them. CDR3 in amino acids: CASSLAGGSSYEQYF. The CDR3 nucleotides read TGTGCCAGCAGCTTAGCGGGGGGCAGCTCCTACGAGCAGTACTTC. Filled out from reference TRBV7-8 and TRBJ2-7, the complete variable domain reads GAGVSQSPRYKVAKRGQDVALRCDPISGHVSLFWYQQALGQGPEFLTYFQNEAQLDKSGLPSDRFFAERPEGSVSTLKIQRTQQEDSAVYLCASSLAGGSSYEQYFGPGTRLTVT.

This sequence joins TRBV5-8 and TRBJ1-4; D gene unclear. The V and J ends lost 4 bases and 7 bases respectively, with 11 bases between them. CDR3 length: 13 amino acids. Germline V gene sequence: CDR1 SGHTS, CDR2 YDEGEE. The CDR3 sequence: CASSLRGSEKLFF. The CDR3 nucleotides read TGTGCCAGCAGCCTCCGGGGAAGTGAAAAACTGTTTTTT.

This clone has more than one count but fewer than ten. The gene calls are TRBV19 and TRBJ1-4; D is uncertain. The length of the CDR3 is 13 residues. The V end lost 8 bases, the J end lost 7 bases, and 14 bases lay between the germline ends. Germline V lookup: CDR1 LNHDA, CDR2 SQIVND (reference sequence). For the CDR3, the DNA is TGTGCCAGTGGAGCTGATGGGTCTGAAAAACTGTTTTTT. Its translation is CASGADGSEKLFF. Complete variable domain (other parts from reference TRBV19 and TRBJ1-4): DGGITQSPKYLFRKEGQNVTLSCEQNLNHDAMYWYRQDPGQGLRLIYYSQIVNDFQKGDIAEGYSVSREKKESFPLTVTSAQKNPTAFYLCASGADGSEKLFFGSGTQLSVL.

This chain uses TRBV11-2 with TRBJ2-1; D gene ambiguous. The CDR3 loop spans 18 amino acids. The germline CDR1 and CDR2 sequences are SGHAT and FQNNGV. Deletions cut 4 bases from V and 0 bases from J, with 19 bases between. The CDR3 loop reads CASSSTSLEKSSYNEQFF. In DNA, the CDR3 is TGTGCCAGCAGCTCCACCTCCTTAGAGAAAAGCTCCTACAATGAGCAGTTCTTC.